This entry describes one T cell receptor (beta chain). Its antigen is still unknown. This CDR3 is 14 amino acids long. Germline loops: CDR1 SGHRS, CDR2 YFSETQ. V was trimmed by 3 bases and J by 3 bases, leaving 10 bases between them. The sample is drawn from a study of T cell responses to AZD1222 COVID-19 vaccine. Study findings and constraints: Just five to seven people given AZD1222 tested seropositive at baseline. Spike-specific TCR breadth and depth rose after two AZD1222 doses.

The repertoire was sequenced with immunoSEQ multiplex PCR; TCRdb's copy has only in-frame clones and lacks some. The sample shows about 130,000 clones, roughly 85% of them seen only once. The sample in question was peripheral blood, obtained 28 days after the second dose of the MenACWY control vaccine. The gene calls are TRBV5-1 and TRBJ1-3; D is undetermined. The sequence came from an adult who received the MenACWY meningococcal vaccine as a control. The CDR3 coding sequence is TGCGCCAGCAGCTCGGACCCCAATGGAAACACCATATATTTT. Residues: CASSSDPNGNTIYF. Filled out from reference TRBV5-1 and TRBJ1-3, the complete variable domain reads KAGVTQTPRYLIKTRGQQVTLSCSPISGHRSVSWYQQTPGQGLQFLFEYFSETQRNKGNFPGRFSGRQFSNSRSEMNVSTLELGDSALYLCASSSDPNGNTIYFGEGSWLTVV.